This record concerns one TCR beta chain sequence. Antigen: not known. Only in-frame clones appear in the TCRdb table, and some are missing; sequencing was by immunoSEQ multiplex PCR. The sample consists of about 2 million clones, 90% to 95% of them appearing once. V lost 4 bases and J lost 5, with 9 bases in between. There are 12 residues in the CDR3. Germline V gene lookup returns CDR1 SGDLS and CDR2 YYNGEE. This entry comes from a study of shared clonotypes between healthy human individuals. Study conclusions and caveats: Clonotype sharing levels among donors were expected to vary with sequencing depth.

Sequenced: naive CD4+ T cells sorted from blood. Regarding subset: CD45RA+ positively selected. The chain carries TRBV9 and TRBJ2-5, with D perhaps TRBD2 (6 bases). This receptor was identified in a man younger than 35 in good health. CDR3 amino acids: CASSRDSETQYF. CDR3 DNA sequence: TGTGCCAGCAGCAGGGACTCGGAGACCCAGTACTTC.